Described below is a single T cell receptor (beta chain) sequence and its context. Its antigen is currently unknown. The sample originates from a study of cytomegalovirus exposure and HLA in healthy donors. Points from the study as a whole: The study designated roughly 160 TCR beta chains cytomegalovirus-associated. Most of the CMV-associated TCR beta chains (in a later analysis) appeared to be HLA-restricted.

This CDR3 spans 15 amino acids. Germline V CDR1 and CDR2: MNHEY, SVGAGI. V lost 8 bases, J lost 2 bases, and 10 bases stayed unmatched. The PCR employed 60 Vbeta primers together with 13 Jbeta primers. Produced via immunoSEQ multiplex PCR; TCRdb's table is partial and in-frame only. The sample lists under 150,000 clones, roughly 79% seen once, with about 1.8% in the top ten. Each donor was nominally healthy when sampled (though unrecorded immune exposures were likely). The sample was PBMCs. The receptor was derived from a woman aged 45-59 years in good health and CMV-seronegative. The chain is built from TRBV6-5 and TRBJ1-1; TRBD1 agrees at 8 bases. DNA of the CDR3: TGTGCCAGCTACCGACCCGGGACAGGCAACACTGAAGCTTTCTTT. Translated: CASYRPGTGNTEAFF.